The 23 T cell receptor beta chains presented below share a single source sample, sequenced in a study of early T cells in non-severe SARS-CoV-2 infection. MiXCR, applied by TCRdb to the 5' RACE reads, yields one record per CDR3 protein. Of about 71,000 distinct CDR3 sequences in the sample, 9.5% to 15% were seen once. Source: whole blood, taken at baseline. The receptors derive from an adult who was a healthcare worker with PCR-confirmed SARS-CoV-2 infection or an uninfected control (not recorded which).

This clonotype was seen more than once but under ten times. This rearrangement joins TRBV7-9 to TRBJ1-1, with D maybe TRBD1 (5 bases). Trimming removed 6 bases from V and 5 bases from J, with 13 bases in between. This CDR3 has 13 amino acids. Germline CDR1 reads SEHNR; CDR2 reads FQNEAQ (reference sequence). The CDR3 here is CASRLTGGTEAFF. CDR3 sequence (DNA): TGTGCCAGCAGGCTAACGGGGGGAACTGAAGCTTTCTTT.

The chain has TRBV6-6 and TRBJ1-2; D gene ambiguous. The V end was cut by 5 bases, the J end by 4 bases, with 20 bases between. From germline, CDR1 is MNHNY and CDR2 SVGAGI (reference sequence). The CDR3 spans 16 residues. CDR3 region: CASSVDGRAGRYGYTF. In DNA, the CDR3 is TGTGCCAGCAGTGTGGACGGGAGAGCGGGTCGCTATGGCTACACCTTC.

The chain is built from TRBV28 and TRBJ1-3; possible D gene TRBD1, 6 bases. CDR3 length: 14 amino acids. The ends were cut back, 6 bases at V and 5 bases at J, with 14 bases in the middle. The germline CDR1 and CDR2 sequences are MDHEN and SYDVKM. DNA for the CDR3: TGTGCCAGCAGGTGGACAGATAGAAGAAACACCATATATTTT. It encodes CASRWTDRRNTIYF. The full variable domain, completed using reference TRBV28 and TRBJ1-3, is DVKVTQSSRYLVKRTGEKVFLECVQDMDHENMFWYRQDPGLGLRLIYFSYDVKMKEKGDIPEGYSVSREKKERFSLILESASTNQTSMYLCASRWTDRRNTIYFGEGSWLTVV.

This clonotype was picked up a small number of times. The rearrangement links TRBV20-1 to TRBJ1-1, with D maybe TRBD1 (5 bases). The CDR3 extends over 16 amino acids. Deletions cut 0 bases from V and 5 bases from J, with 19 bases between. In germline, CDR1 is DFQATT, CDR2 SNEGSKA (reference sequence). The CDR3 sequence: CSARDPSNRRGTEAFF. CDR3 nucleotide sequence: TGCAGTGCTAGAGATCCCTCTAACAGGAGAGGGACTGAAGCTTTCTTT.

This clonotype was recorded many times. This chain links TRBV5-5 with TRBJ2-3; the D is unclear. CDR1 is SGHKS, CDR2 YYEKEE, per germline (reference sequence). The V gene lost 3 bases and the J gene lost 1 base, with 3 bases spanning the gap. The CDR3 is 12 amino acids. The CDR3 loop reads CASSSGTDTQYF. The CDR3 DNA sequence: TGTGCCAGCAGCTCCGGCACAGATACGCAGTATTTT.

This clonotype was observed many times. The chain joins TRBV29-1 to TRBJ1-4; D ambiguous. The germline gives CDR1 SQVTM, CDR2 ANQGSEA. The CDR3 extends over 12 amino acids. The DNA of the CDR3 is TGCAGTGCACTTGCAACTAATGAAAAACTGTTTTTT. This codes for CSALATNEKLFF.

This sequence joins TRBV11-2 and TRBJ1-6; D is ambiguous. CDR3 size: 15 residues. Germline V CDR1 and CDR2: SGHAT, FQNNGV. V was clipped by 0 bases and J by 6 bases, with 9 bases between them. The CDR3 DNA reads TGTGCCAGCAGCTTAGATGGTAGATCTAATTCACCCCTCCACTTT. It translates to CASSLDGRSNSPLHF. The full variable domain, in which reference TRBV11-2 and TRBJ1-6 provide the parts outside the CDR3, is EAGVAQSPRYKIIEKRQSVAFWCNPISGHATLYWYQQILGQGPKLLIQFQNNGVVDDSQLPKDRFSAERLKGVDSTLKIQPAKLEDSAVYLCASSLDGRSNSPLHFGNGTRLTVT.

This chain uses TRBV5-1 with TRBJ2-5; perhaps TRBD1 as D (7 bases). Germline values: CDR1 SGHRS, CDR2 YFSETQ. This CDR3 is 16 amino acids long. V lost 2 bases and J 0 bases, leaving 14 bases between the germline ends. As DNA, the CDR3 is TGCGCCAGCAGCTTCGAAGGCAGGGGGGACCAAGAGACCCAGTACTTC. Protein product: CASSFEGRGDQETQYF.

The gene calls are TRBV7-2 and TRBJ2-1, with D perhaps being TRBD1 or TRBD2 (6 bases each). Germline lookup yields CDR1 SGHTA and CDR2 FQGNSA. V lost 2 bases to trimming and J lost 2 bases, with 19 bases between them. The length of the CDR3 is 18 residues. CDR3 in DNA: TGTGCCAGCAGCTTACCAGTCGGAGGGGGTACCGCCTACAATGAGCAGTTCTTC. It codes for CASSLPVGGGTAYNEQFF.

This clonotype was observed a handful of times. The chain is built from TRBV4-3 and TRBJ2-1; TRBD1 is a possible D gene (5 bases). Trimming removed 0 bases at V and 10 bases at J, with 13 bases between. The CDR3 sequence is 14 residues long. Looked up from germline, CDR1 is LGHNA and CDR2 is YSLEER. The CDR3 coding sequence is TGCGCCAGCAGCCAAGATAGGCAGGGCGGCGAGCAGTTCTTC. Translated, it gives CASSQDRQGGEQFF.

J is TRBJ1-1 and V is TRBV4-1; D perhaps matches TRBD1 (5 bases). Trimming took 4 bases from V and 10 from J, leaving 19 bases between them. There are 14 residues in the CDR3. Germline lookup yields CDR1 MGHRA and CDR2 YSYEKL. As DNA, the CDR3 is TGCGCCAGCAGCCCGGGACCGATCCCATCTCTAGCTTTCTTT. Its protein is CASSPGPIPSLAFF.

This clonotype was counted between two and nine times. V and J are TRBV29-1 and TRBJ1-2; 9 nucleotides match TRBD1. Germline V gene data show CDR1 as SQVTM and CDR2 as ANQGSEA. The CDR3 loop spans 15 amino acids. The V segment lost 3 bases and the J segment 0 bases; nucleotides outside the gene matches: 5. CDR3 sequence (DNA): TGCAGCGTTGACGCTACAGGGGGCTCTAACTATGGCTACACCTTC. Protein product: CSVDATGGSNYGYTF.

This clonotype appeared a few times. This chain uses TRBV11-2 with TRBJ1-1; D is unclear. The V end was cut by 4 bases, the J end by 11 bases, with 11 bases between. The CDR3 length is 11 residues. Germline V CDR1 and CDR2: SGHAT, FQNNGV. Here the CDR3 reads CASSSLFSAFF. CDR3 DNA: TGTGCCAGCAGCTCTCTGTTCTCGGCTTTCTTT. Drawing the rest from reference TRBV11-2 and TRBJ1-1, the complete variable domain is EAGVAQSPRYKIIEKRQSVAFWCNPISGHATLYWYQQILGQGPKLLIQFQNNGVVDDSQLPKDRFSAERLKGVDSTLKIQPAKLEDSAVYLCASSSLFSAFFGQGTRLTVV.

This clonotype was seen a few times. The chain recombines TRBV12-3 or TRBV12-4 with TRBJ2-7; the D gene is possibly TRBD1 (6 bases). V was trimmed by 7 bases and J by 0 bases, leaving 13 bases between them. The CDR3 length is 14 residues. CDR3: CASTRTAFSYEQYF. The CDR3 DNA reads TGTGCCAGCACTCGGACAGCCTTCTCCTACGAGCAGTACTTC.

V gene TRBV5-1 combines with J gene TRBJ2-2; 8 bases agree with TRBD1. This CDR3 is 16 amino acids long. Losses at the gene ends were 1 base for V and 6 bases for J; bases not matched to a gene: 8. CDR1 SGHRS and CDR2 YFSETQ come from the germline V gene. CDR3 coding DNA: TGCGCCAGCAGCTTGAGTTCAGGGGGCACGTCCGGGGAGCTGTTTTTT. It encodes CASSLSSGGTSGELFF.

V is TRBV9 and J is TRBJ1-1; D is perhaps TRBD1 (5 bases). CDR3 size: 15 residues. Germline V gene data show CDR1 as SGDLS and CDR2 as YYNGEE. Trimming took 4 bases from V and 6 from J, leaving 19 bases between them. The CDR3 DNA sequence: TGTGCCAGCAGCCCCCGGGTAGGGGTGGGACCTGAAGCTTTCTTT. It specifies CASSPRVGVGPEAFF.

The rearrangement links TRBV10-3 to TRBJ2-1, with D unresolved. In germline, CDR1 is ENHRY, CDR2 SYGVKD. Trimming shortened V by 2 bases and J by 0 bases, and 20 bases separated the two germline ends. CDR3 length: 19 residues. The CDR3 nucleotides read TGTGCCATCAGTGAGCGGAGTCTCGCAGTTCCCAGCTCCTACAATGAGCAGTTCTTC. Translated: CAISERSLAVPSSYNEQFF.

The rearrangement uses TRBV9 and TRBJ2-5, with 13 bases fitting TRBD2. The CDR3 has 15 amino acids. Germline V gives CDR1 SGDLS, CDR2 YYNGEE. V lost 4 bases to trimming and J lost 3 bases; unmatched junction nucleotides: 3. CDR3 protein: CASSHGTSGEETQYF. The CDR3 coding sequence is TGTGCCAGCAGCCACGGGACTAGCGGGGAAGAGACCCAGTACTTC.

The sample holds a few counts of this clonotype. The rearrangement joins TRBV6-2 or TRBV6-3 to TRBJ1-5; the D gene is possibly TRBD1 (5 bases). The CDR3 loop spans 16 amino acids. Trimming removed 6 bases from V and 2 bases from J, with 17 bases in between. The germline gives CDR1 MNHEY, CDR2 SVGEGT. This chain's CDR3 is CASSLSGGSGNQPQHF. The CDR3 nucleotides read TGTGCCAGCAGCCTTAGCGGGGGGTCTGGCAATCAGCCCCAGCATTTT.

This chain uses TRBV7-8 with TRBJ1-5, with D hard to call. V was pared by 4 bases and J by 2 bases, with 15 bases between. This CDR3 comprises 16 residues. Germline V gives CDR1 SGHVS, CDR2 FQNEAQ. In DNA form, the CDR3 reads TGTGCCAGCAGCTCTTTCGGCGGCACGGGCAATCAGCCCCAGCATTTT. Translation gives CASSSFGGTGNQPQHF.

This clonotype has only a few counts. V gene TRBV6-1 combines with J gene TRBJ1-5; the D gene is possibly TRBD1 (6 bases). The CDR3 consists of 15 residues. V lost 3 bases and J 4 bases, leaving 13 bases between the germline ends. Germline CDR1 reads MNHNS; CDR2 reads SASEGT. The DNA for the CDR3 is TGTGCCAGCAGTGACCCCAGGGGCAAAAATCAGCCCCAGCATTTT. Translating it yields CASSDPRGKNQPQHF.

The chain uses TRBV2 and TRBJ2-5; D unclear. Germline V gives CDR1 SNHLY, CDR2 FYNNEI. The CDR3 covers 13 residues. V lost 3 bases, J lost 4 bases, and 9 bases lay in between. Written as DNA, the CDR3 is TGTGCCAGCAGTGATAAGGGTCGAGAGACCCAGTACTTC. Encoded protein: CASSDKGRETQYF.

Ten or more counts support this clonotype. V is TRBV5-1 and J is TRBJ2-7; the D gene could be TRBD1 or TRBD2 (6 bases each). Germline V gene data show CDR1 as SGHRS and CDR2 as YFSETQ. The CDR3 totals 12 residues. Trimming left V 1 base short and J 5 bases short, with 7 bases between. CDR3 DNA sequence: TGCGCCAGCAGCTTGAGGGGGGACGAGCAGTACTTC. Encoded protein: CASSLRGDEQYF.